Below, 13 T cell receptor beta chains from the same sample are listed, as sequenced in a study of early T cells in non-severe SARS-CoV-2 infection. TCRdb fed the 5' RACE reads into MiXCR, producing one record per CDR3 protein. The data show around 47,000 distinct CDR3 sequences, approximately 11% seen once. The material sequenced was whole blood. The receptors were sampled from an adult who was a healthcare worker with PCR-confirmed SARS-CoV-2 infection or an uninfected control (not recorded which).

This clonotype was counted at least ten times. The CDR3 is CASSRLIGVTDTQYF. Here the CDR3 DNA reads TGTGCCAGCAGCCGTTTAATTGGAGTCACAGATACGCAGTATTTT. The gene calls are TRBV5-4 and TRBJ2-3; D gene unclear. Germline V lookup: CDR1 SGHNT, CDR2 YYREEE (reference sequence). This CDR3 has 15 amino acids. V dropped 4 bases and J dropped 2 bases, with 14 bases sitting between them.

This clonotype has a handful of counts. The rearrangement links TRBV7-9 to TRBJ2-3; weak D call: TRBD2 (5 bases). Per the germline V gene, CDR1 is SEHNR and CDR2 is FQNEAQ (reference sequence). This CDR3 region has 16 residues. V was pared by 5 bases and J by 4 bases, with 19 bases between. The CDR3 protein is CASSALRGVWADTQYF. The CDR3 bases are TGTGCCAGCAGCGCCCTCCGGGGAGTCTGGGCAGATACGCAGTATTTT.

The rearrangement joins TRBV12-3 or TRBV12-4 to TRBJ1-1; possibly TRBD1 for D (6 bases). Trimming pared 8 bases from V and 10 bases from J, leaving 17 bases between. The CDR3 runs 12 residues. In DNA, the CDR3 is TGTGCCAGCGCGGATGTAGGACAGAGAGCTTTCTTT. Residues: CASADVGQRAFF.

Many counts were recorded for this clonotype. The chain recombines TRBV20-1 with TRBJ1-5; D is uncertain. Germline CDR1 reads DFQATT; CDR2 reads SNEGSKA (reference sequence). The V end was cut by 5 bases, the J end by 7 bases, with 21 bases between. CDR3 size: 15 residues. The CDR3 protein is CSAGLPGRAGQPQHF. The CDR3 nucleotides are TGCAGTGCTGGCCTACCGGGCCGGGCGGGGCAGCCCCAGCATTTT.

V gene TRBV20-1 combines with J gene TRBJ1-6; a possible D gene is TRBD1 (5 bases). In germline, CDR1 is DFQATT, CDR2 SNEGSKA (reference sequence). CDR3 size: 15 residues. Trimming stripped 3 bases from V and 0 bases from J, with 9 bases between. CDR3 in DNA: TGCAGTGCTAGGGGGGGTAGCTCCTATAATTCACCCCTCCACTTT. It is translated as CSARGGSSYNSPLHF.

This clonotype was picked up many times. The chain is built from TRBV7-9 and TRBJ2-7; the D is unclear. The germline V gene encodes CDR1 SEHNR and CDR2 FQNEAQ (reference sequence). V was shortened by 4 bases and J by 0 bases, with 10 bases between the two germline ends. The CDR3 runs 14 residues. As DNA, the CDR3 is TGTGCCAGCAGCTCATCGGCGGTCTCCTACGAGCAGTACTTC. Amino acids: CASSSSAVSYEQYF.

The table lists this clonotype with a few counts. The chain uses TRBV14 and TRBJ1-6; possible D gene TRBD1, 6 bases. The CDR3 extends over 17 amino acids. V gave up 1 base and J gave up 0 bases, with 10 bases separating them. Per the germline V gene, CDR1 is SGHDN and CDR2 is FVKESK. This CDR3 is CASSQGRTASYNSPLHF. CDR3 bases: TGTGCCAGCAGCCAAGGGAGGACAGCCTCCTATAATTCACCCCTCCACTTT. Drawing the rest from reference TRBV14 and TRBJ1-6, the complete variable domain is EAGVTQFPSHSVIEKGQTVTLRCDPISGHDNLYWYRRVMGKEIKFLLHFVKESKQDESGMPNNRFLAERTGGTYSTLKVQPAELEDSGVYFCASSQGRTASYNSPLHFGNGTRLTVT.

The chain has TRBV4-3 and TRBJ2-5; no definite D call. The V end was cut by 0 bases, the J end by 4 bases, with 15 bases between. The CDR3 has 16 amino acids. Germline V CDR1 and CDR2: LGHNA, YSLEER. The CDR3 bases are TGCGCCAGCAGCCAAGAGGAGACCTGGGCTGGAGAGACCCAGTACTTC. This translates into CASSQEETWAGETQYF.

This clonotype was detected ten times or more. The chain is built from TRBV28 and TRBJ2-5; D is ambiguous. Germline V CDR1 and CDR2: MDHEN, SYDVKM. Trimming stripped 5 bases from V and 4 bases from J, with 17 bases between. This CDR3 is built from 15 residues. The CDR3, as DNA: TGTGCCAGCAGTCCTACAGTGATTCTTGGAGAGACCCAGTACTTC. Translated, it gives CASSPTVILGETQYF.

The rearrangement uses TRBV5-5 and TRBJ2-3; D gene uncertain. Germline-derived CDR1 and CDR2 are SGHKS and YYEKEE (reference sequence). The V gene lost 4 bases and the J gene lost 6 bases, with 15 bases spanning the gap. This CDR3 spans 14 amino acids. This CDR3 is CASSRDWGTDTQYF. DNA for the CDR3: TGTGCCAGCAGCCGAGACTGGGGTACGGATACGCAGTATTTT.

The rearrangement uses TRBV28 and TRBJ1-4; no clear D gene. Germline CDR1 is MDHEN and CDR2 is SYDVKM. There are 13 residues in the CDR3. V was pared by 6 bases and J by 5 bases, with 10 bases between. The CDR3 nucleotides read TGTGCCAGCAGCTCCTTTGGGAATGAAAAACTGTTTTTT. Translation gives CASSSFGNEKLFF. The whole variable domain, filled in from reference TRBV28 and TRBJ1-4, reads DVKVTQSSRYLVKRTGEKVFLECVQDMDHENMFWYRQDPGLGLRLIYFSYDVKMKEKGDIPEGYSVSREKKERFSLILESASTNQTSMYLCASSSFGNEKLFFGSGTQLSVL.

This clonotype was recorded at least ten times. J is TRBJ2-5 and V is TRBV24-1, with TRBD2 as a possible D gene (5 bases). The CDR3 has 14 residues. V lost 0 bases to trimming and J lost 4 bases, with 8 bases between them. In germline, CDR1 is KGHDR, CDR2 SFDVKD. In nucleotides, the CDR3 is TGTGCCACCAGTGATTTGGATGGGAGAGAGACCCAGTACTTC. Translated, it gives CATSDLDGRETQYF.

The gene calls are TRBV28 and TRBJ2-1; D not certain. The ends were cut back, 4 bases at V and 0 bases at J, with 7 bases in the middle. This CDR3 comprises 14 residues. Germline V lookup: CDR1 MDHEN, CDR2 SYDVKM. The CDR3 is CASSYLSSYNEQFF. The CDR3 DNA reads TGTGCCAGCAGTTATCTTAGCTCCTACAATGAGCAGTTCTTC.